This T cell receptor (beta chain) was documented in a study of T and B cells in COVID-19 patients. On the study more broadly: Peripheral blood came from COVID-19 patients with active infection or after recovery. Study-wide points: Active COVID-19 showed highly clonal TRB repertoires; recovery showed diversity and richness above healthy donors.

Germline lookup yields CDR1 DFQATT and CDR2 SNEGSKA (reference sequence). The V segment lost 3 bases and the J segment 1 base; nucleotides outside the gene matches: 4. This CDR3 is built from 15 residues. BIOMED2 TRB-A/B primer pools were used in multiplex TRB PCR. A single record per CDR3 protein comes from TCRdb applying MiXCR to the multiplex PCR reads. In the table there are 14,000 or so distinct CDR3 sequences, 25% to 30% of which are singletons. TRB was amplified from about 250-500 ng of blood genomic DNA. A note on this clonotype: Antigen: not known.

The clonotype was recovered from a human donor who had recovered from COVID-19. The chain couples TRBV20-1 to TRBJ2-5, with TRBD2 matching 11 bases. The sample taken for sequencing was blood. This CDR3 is CSASLGLAAQETQYF. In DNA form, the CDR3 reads TGCAGTGCTAGCCTGGGACTAGCGGCCCAAGAGACCCAGTACTTC.